This T cell receptor (beta chain) was retrieved from a study of blood T cell repertoires in COVID-19. Turning to the study itself: Sites across the United States, Italy and Spain contributed samples from acute and convalescent COVID-19. T cells, B-cell-depleted T cells, or PBMCs provided the cDNA or gDNA that served as material.

CDR3 length equals 14 residues. Germline loops: CDR1 SGHRS, CDR2 YFSETQ. V was clipped by 1 base and J by 1 base, with 8 bases between them. Authors' data handling: Reference gene primer amplification yielded estimated nucleated cell counts. TCRdb's table, derived via immunoSEQ multiplex PCR, lists solely in-frame clones and lacks some. The D gene and trimming were derived from the DNA, and the V and J assignments and clone size from that table. The repertoire includes roughly 200,000 clones, approximately 84% of them detected once, and about 6% sits in the top ten. This receptor was obtained from a man of 80 years or more with acute or convalescent COVID-19. The chain combines TRBV5-1 with TRBJ1-1; perhaps TRBD1 as D (6 bases). Input material: peripheral blood. The CDR3 DNA is TGCGCCAGCAGCTTGCCGGGACAGAACACTGAAGCTTTCTTT. Residues: CASSLPGQNTEAFF.